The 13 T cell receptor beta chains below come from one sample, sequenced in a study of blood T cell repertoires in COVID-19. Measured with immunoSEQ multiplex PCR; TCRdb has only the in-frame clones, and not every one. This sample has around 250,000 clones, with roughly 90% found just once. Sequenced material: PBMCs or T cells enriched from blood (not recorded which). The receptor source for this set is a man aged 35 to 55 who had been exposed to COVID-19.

This chain's CDR3 is CASSFQGSPLHF. The CDR3 coding sequence is TGTGCCAGCAGCTTCCAGGGATCACCCCTCCACTTT. The J gene is TRBJ1-6, the V gene TRBV7-2; TRBD1 is a possible D gene (5 bases). CDR1 is SGHTA, CDR2 FQGNSA, per germline. The CDR3 has 12 residues. The V and J ends lost 3 bases and 10 bases respectively, with 7 bases between them. Supplemented by reference TRBV7-2 and TRBJ1-6, the full variable domain reads GAGVSQSPSNKVTEKGKDVELRCDPISGHTALYWYRQSLGQGLEFLIYFQGNSAPDKSGLPSDRFSAERTGGSVSTLTIQRTQQEDSAVYLCASSFQGSPLHFGNGTRLTVT.

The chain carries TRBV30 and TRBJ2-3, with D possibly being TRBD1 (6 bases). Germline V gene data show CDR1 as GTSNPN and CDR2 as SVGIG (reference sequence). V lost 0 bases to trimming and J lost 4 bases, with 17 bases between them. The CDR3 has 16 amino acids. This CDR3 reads CAWSVSPGWGPDTQYF. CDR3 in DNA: TGTGCCTGGAGTGTATCCCCGGGATGGGGGCCAGATACGCAGTATTTT.

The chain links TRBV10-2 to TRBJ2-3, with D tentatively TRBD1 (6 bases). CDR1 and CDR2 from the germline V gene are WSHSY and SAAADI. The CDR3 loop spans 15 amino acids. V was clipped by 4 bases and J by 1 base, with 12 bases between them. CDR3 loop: CASSGQSGGTDTQYF. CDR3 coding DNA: TGCGCCAGCAGTGGACAATCAGGGGGCACAGATACGCAGTATTTT.

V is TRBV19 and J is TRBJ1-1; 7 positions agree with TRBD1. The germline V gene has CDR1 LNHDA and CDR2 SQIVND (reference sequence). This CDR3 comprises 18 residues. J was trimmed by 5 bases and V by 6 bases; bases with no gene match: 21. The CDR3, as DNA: TGTGCCAGTAGCGTACTCTCCCGGGACAGTGCGTTTAGAACTGAAGCTTTCTTT. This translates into CASSVLSRDSAFRTEAFF.

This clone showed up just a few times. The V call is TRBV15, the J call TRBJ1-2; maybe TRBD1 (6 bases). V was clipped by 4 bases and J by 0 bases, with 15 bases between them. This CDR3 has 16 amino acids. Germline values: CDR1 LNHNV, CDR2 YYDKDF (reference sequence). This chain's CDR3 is CATSNRGQIPNYGYTF. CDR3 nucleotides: TGTGCCACCAGCAACCGCGGACAGATTCCTAACTATGGCTACACCTTC.

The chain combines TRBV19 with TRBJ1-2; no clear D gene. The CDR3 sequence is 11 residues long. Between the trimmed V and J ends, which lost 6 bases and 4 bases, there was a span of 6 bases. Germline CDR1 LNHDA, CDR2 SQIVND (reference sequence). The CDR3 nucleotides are TGTGCCAGTAGCGACTCCTATGGCTACACCTTC. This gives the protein CASSDSYGYTF.

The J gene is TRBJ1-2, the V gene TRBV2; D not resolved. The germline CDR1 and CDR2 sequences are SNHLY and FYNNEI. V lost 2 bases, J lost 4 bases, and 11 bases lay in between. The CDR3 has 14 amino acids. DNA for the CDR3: TGTGCCAGCAGTGAAAGTTCCCCGAGCTATGGCTACACCTTC. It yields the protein CASSESSPSYGYTF.

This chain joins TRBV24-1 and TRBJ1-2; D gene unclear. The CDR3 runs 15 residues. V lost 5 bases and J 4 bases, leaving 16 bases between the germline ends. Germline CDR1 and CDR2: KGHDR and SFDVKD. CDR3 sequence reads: CATSGTAEALYGYTF. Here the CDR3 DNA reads TGTGCCACCAGTGGAACAGCCGAAGCCCTCTATGGCTACACCTTC.

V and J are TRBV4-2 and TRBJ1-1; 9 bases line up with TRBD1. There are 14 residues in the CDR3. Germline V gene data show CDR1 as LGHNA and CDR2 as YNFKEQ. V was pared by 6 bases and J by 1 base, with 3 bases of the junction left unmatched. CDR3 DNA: TGTGCCAGCAGTGGGACAGGGAGGAACACTGAAGCTTTCTTT. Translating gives CASSGTGRNTEAFF.

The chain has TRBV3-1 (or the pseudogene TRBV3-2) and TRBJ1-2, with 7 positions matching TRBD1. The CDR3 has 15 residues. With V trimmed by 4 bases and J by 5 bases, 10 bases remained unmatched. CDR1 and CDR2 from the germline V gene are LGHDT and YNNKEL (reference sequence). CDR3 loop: CASSPYPTGPYGYTF. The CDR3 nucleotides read TGTGCCAGCAGCCCTTACCCGACAGGGCCGTATGGCTACACCTTC.

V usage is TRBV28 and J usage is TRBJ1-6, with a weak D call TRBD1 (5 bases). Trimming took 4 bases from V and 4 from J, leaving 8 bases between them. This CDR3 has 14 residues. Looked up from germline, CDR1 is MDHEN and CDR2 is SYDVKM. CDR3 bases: TGTGCCAGCAGTTCCCAGGGATATAATTCACCCCTCCACTTT. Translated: CASSSQGYNSPLHF.

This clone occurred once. The CDR3 coding sequence is TGTGCCAGCAGCGTATCGGGGTCGGGAAGTGAAAAACTGTTTTTT. Protein: CASSVSGSGSEKLFF. This chain links TRBV9 with TRBJ1-4; no firm D call. CDR1 and CDR2 from the germline V gene are SGDLS and YYNGEE. The CDR3 runs to 15 residues. Trimming left V 1 base short and J 7 bases short, with 14 bases between.

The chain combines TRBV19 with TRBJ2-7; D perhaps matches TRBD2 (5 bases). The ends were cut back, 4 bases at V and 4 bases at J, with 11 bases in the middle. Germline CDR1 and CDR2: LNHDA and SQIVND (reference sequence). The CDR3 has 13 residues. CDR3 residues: CASSRGDIYEQYF. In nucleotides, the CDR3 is TGTGCCAGTAGTAGGGGAGACATATACGAGCAGTACTTC.